This T cell receptor (beta chain) was captured by sequencing in a study of STAT3 mutations in large granular lymphocyte leukemia. Notes on the study in general: Every T-LGLL patient had at least one immunodominant TCRbeta clonotype.

This CDR3 contains 13 residues. Germline lookup yields CDR1 KGHSH and CDR2 LQKENI. Trimming at V came to 4 bases and at J to 8 bases, leaving 5 bases not matched to a gene. About this clone: Its antigen is not identified.

TCRdb's copy holds only in-frame clones and misses some; the assay was immunoSEQ multiplex PCR. The top ten hold roughly 6.5% of the sample, which has tens of thousands of clones, about 94% seen once. Sequences were obtained from peripheral blood mononuclear cells. This clonotype originated in a man aged 40-49 years with T-cell large granular lymphocyte leukemia. Some clones in this sample may be carry-over from other donors' samples. The chain couples TRBV18 to TRBJ1-1; 9 bases match TRBD1. The CDR3: CASSQQGATEAFF. CDR3 coding DNA: TGTGCCAGCTCACAACAGGGGGCCACCGAAGCTTTCTTT.